This section outlines one TCR beta chain sequence together with its context. The antigen is not known. The CDR3 extends over 13 amino acids. V lost 2 bases, J lost 7 bases, and 9 bases lay in between. Germline V gives CDR1 LGHNA, CDR2 YNFKEQ. This record belongs to a study of cytomegalovirus exposure and HLA in healthy donors. The study, taken as a whole, reports: Accounts indicate the classifier identified cytomegalovirus status with strong specificity and sensitivity.

These donors were members of the roughly 120-subject validation cohort, a group separate from the approximately 670-subject first cohort. The method was immunoSEQ multiplex PCR; TCRdb's version includes in-frame clones alone and lacks a portion of them. The table records 100,000 to 150,000 clones, approximately 95% of them present only once. The rearrangement joins TRBV4-2 to TRBJ2-1; weak D call: TRBD1 (6 bases). The source is a man younger than 35 in good health and CMV-seronegative. Material for sequencing was PBMCs. CDR3 sequence reads: CASSQIDRNEQFF. CDR3 nucleotide sequence: TGTGCCAGCAGCCAAATAGACAGGAATGAGCAGTTCTTC.